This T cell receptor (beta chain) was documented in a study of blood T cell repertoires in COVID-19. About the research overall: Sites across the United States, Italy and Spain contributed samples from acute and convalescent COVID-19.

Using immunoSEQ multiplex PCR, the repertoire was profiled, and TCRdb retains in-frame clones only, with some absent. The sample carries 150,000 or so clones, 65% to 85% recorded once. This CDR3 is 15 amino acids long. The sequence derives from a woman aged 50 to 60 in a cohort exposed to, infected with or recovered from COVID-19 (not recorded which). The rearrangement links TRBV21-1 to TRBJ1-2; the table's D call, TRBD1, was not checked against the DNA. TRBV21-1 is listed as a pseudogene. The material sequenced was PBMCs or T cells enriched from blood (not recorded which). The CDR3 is CASSKFGQEDYGYTF. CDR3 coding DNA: TGTGCCAGCAGCAAATTTGGACAAGAAGACTATGGCTACACCTTC.